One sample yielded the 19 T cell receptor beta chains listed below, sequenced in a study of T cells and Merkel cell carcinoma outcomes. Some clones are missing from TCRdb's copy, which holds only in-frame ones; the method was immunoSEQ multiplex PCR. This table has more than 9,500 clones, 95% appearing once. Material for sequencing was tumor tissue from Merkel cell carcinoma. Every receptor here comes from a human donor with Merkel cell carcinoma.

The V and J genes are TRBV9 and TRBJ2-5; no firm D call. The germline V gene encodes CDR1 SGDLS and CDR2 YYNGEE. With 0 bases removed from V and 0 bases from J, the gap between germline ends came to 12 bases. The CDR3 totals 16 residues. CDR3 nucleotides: TGTGCCAGCAGCGTAGACCCCTACGGCAACCAAGAGACCCAGTACTTC. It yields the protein CASSVDPYGNQETQYF. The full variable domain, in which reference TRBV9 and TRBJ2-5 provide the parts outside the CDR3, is DSGVTQTPKHLITATGQRVTLRCSPRSGDLSVYWYQQSLDQGLQFLIQYYNGEERAKGNILERFSAQQFPDLHSELNLSSLELGDSALYFCASSVDPYGNQETQYFGPGTRLLVL.

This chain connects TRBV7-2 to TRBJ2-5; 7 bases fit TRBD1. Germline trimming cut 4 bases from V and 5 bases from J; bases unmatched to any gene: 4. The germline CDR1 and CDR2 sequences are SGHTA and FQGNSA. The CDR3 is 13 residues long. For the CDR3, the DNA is TGTGCCAGCAGCTGGGACAGAAGGGAGACCCAGTACTTC. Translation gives CASSWDRRETQYF. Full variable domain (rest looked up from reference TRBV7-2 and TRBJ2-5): GAGVSQSPSNKVTEKGKDVELRCDPISGHTALYWYRQSLGQGLEFLIYFQGNSAPDKSGLPSDRFSAERTGGSVSTLTIQRTQQEDSAVYLCASSWDRRETQYFGPGTRLLVL.

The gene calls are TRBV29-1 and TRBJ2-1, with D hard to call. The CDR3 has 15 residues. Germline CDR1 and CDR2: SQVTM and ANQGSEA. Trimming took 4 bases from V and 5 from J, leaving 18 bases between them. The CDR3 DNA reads TGCAGCGTTGGGCCCGCACCAAGTCCCGACAATGAGCAGTTCTTC. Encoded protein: CSVGPAPSPDNEQFF.

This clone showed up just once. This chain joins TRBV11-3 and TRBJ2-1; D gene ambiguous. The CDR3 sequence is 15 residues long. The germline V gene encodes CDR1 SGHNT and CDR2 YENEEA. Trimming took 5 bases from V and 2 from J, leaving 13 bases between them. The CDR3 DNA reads TGTGCCAGCAGCCCGGCTTGGCACCCCTACAATGAGCAGTTCTTC. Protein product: CASSPAWHPYNEQFF.

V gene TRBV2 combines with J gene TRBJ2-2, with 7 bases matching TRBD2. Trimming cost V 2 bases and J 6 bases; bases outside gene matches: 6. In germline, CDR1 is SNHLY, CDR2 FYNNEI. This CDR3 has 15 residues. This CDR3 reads CASSETPTSAGELFF. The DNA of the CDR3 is TGTGCCAGCAGTGAAACCCCTACTAGCGCCGGGGAGCTGTTTTTT.

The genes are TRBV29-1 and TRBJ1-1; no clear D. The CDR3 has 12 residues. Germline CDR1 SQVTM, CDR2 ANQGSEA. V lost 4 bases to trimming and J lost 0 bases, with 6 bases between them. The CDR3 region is CSVARLNTEAFF. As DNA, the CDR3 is TGCAGCGTTGCCAGACTGAACACTGAAGCTTTCTTT.

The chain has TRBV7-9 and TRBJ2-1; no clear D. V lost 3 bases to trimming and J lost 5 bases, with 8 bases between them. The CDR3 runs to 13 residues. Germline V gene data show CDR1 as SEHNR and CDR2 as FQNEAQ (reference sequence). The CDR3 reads CASSFVPNNEQFF. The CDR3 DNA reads TGTGCCAGCAGCTTTGTACCCAACAATGAGCAGTTCTTC.

The CDR3 nucleotides read TGTGCCTGGAGACCCGGGACAGCTCTTCAAGAGACCCAGTACTTC. It translates to CAWRPGTALQETQYF. The chain employs TRBV30 and TRBJ2-5; 7 nucleotides align to TRBD1. The ends lost 3 bases at V and 2 bases at J; junction bases unmatched: 9. This CDR3 region has 15 residues. Looked up from germline, CDR1 is GTSNPN and CDR2 is SVGIG (reference sequence).

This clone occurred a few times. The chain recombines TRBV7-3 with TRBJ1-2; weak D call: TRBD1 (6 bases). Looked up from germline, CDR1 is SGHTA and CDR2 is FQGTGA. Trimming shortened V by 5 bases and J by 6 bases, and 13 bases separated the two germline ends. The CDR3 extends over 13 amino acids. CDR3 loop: CASSLDRHNGYTF. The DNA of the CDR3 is TGTGCCAGCAGCCTCGACAGGCATAATGGCTACACCTTC.

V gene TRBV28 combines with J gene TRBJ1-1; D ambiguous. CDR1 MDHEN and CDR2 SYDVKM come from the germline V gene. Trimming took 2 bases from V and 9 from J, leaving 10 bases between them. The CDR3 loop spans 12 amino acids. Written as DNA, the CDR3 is TGTGCCAGCAGTTTAGGCGGCCGAAAAGCTTTCTTT. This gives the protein CASSLGGRKAFF. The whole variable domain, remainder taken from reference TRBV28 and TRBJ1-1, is DVKVTQSSRYLVKRTGEKVFLECVQDMDHENMFWYRQDPGLGLRLIYFSYDVKMKEKGDIPEGYSVSREKKERFSLILESASTNQTSMYLCASSLGGRKAFFGQGTRLTVV.

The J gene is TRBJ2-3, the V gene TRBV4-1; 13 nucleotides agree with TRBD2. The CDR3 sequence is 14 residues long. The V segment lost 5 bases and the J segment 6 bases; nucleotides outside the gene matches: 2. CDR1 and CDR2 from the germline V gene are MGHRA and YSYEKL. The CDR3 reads CASSGTSGTDTQYF. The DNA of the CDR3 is TGCGCCAGCAGCGGGACTAGCGGGACGGATACGCAGTATTTT.

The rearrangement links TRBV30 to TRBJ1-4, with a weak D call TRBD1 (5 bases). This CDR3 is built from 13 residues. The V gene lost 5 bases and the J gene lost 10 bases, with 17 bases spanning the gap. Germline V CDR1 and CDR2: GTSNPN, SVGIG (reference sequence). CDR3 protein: CAWSGGLRGKLFF. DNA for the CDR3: TGTGCCTGGTCTGGGGGACTTAGGGGAAAACTGTTTTTT.

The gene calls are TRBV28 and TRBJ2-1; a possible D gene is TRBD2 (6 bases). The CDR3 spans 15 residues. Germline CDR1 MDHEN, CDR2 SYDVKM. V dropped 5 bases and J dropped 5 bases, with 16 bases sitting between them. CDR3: CASSPVRDLHNEQFF. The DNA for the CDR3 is TGTGCCAGCAGTCCTGTAAGGGACTTACACAATGAGCAGTTCTTC.

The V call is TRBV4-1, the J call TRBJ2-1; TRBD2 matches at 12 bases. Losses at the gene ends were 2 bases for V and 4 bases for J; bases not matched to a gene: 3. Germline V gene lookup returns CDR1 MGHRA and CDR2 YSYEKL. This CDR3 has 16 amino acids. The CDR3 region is CASSQTLAGGYNEQFF. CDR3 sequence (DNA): TGCGCCAGCAGCCAAACCCTAGCGGGAGGGTACAATGAGCAGTTCTTC.

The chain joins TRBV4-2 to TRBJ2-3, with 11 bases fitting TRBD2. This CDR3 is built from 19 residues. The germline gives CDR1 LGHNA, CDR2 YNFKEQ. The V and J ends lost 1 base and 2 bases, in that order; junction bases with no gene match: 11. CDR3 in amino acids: CASSQGGPGLAEDTDTQYF. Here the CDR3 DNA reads TGTGCCAGCAGCCAAGGGGGCCCGGGACTAGCGGAGGACACAGATACGCAGTATTTT.

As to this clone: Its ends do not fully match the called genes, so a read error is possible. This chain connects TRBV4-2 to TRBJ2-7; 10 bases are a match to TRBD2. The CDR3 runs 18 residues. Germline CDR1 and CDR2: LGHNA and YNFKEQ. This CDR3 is CASSQDPPGGLADYEQYF. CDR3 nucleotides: TGTGCCAGCAGTCAAGATCCCCCCGGAGGACTAGCGGACTACGAGCAGTACTTC.

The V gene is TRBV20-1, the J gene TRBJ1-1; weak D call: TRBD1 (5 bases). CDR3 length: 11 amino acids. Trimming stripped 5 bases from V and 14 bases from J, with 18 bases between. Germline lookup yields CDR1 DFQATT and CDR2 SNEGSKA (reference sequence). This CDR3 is CSAFDLGRAFF. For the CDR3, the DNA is TGCAGTGCTTTCGACCTGGGCAGGGCGTTCTTT.

The CDR3 here is CASSDIPITEAFF. CDR3 DNA: TGTGCCAGCAGCGACATTCCCATCACTGAAGCTTTCTTT. The genes are TRBV7-9 and TRBJ1-1; unclear D gene. CDR3 size: 13 residues. V gave up 5 bases and J gave up 4 bases, with 11 bases separating them. Germline V lookup: CDR1 SEHNR, CDR2 FQNEAQ (reference sequence).

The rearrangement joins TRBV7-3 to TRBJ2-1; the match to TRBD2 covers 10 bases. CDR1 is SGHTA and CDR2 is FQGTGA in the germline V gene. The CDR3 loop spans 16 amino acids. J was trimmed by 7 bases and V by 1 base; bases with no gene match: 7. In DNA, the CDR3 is TGTGCCAGCAGCTTAAGGCTAGCGGGAGCGGGAAATGAGCAGTTCTTC. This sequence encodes CASSLRLAGAGNEQFF.